Below, one TCR beta chain is given with its context. Its cognate antigen is unknown. Donors in the study were healthy people who gave bone marrow. Both 60 Vbeta primers and 13 Jbeta primers went into the PCR. Produced via immunoSEQ multiplex PCR; TCRdb's table is partial and in-frame only. Here the sample spans 150,000 to 200,000 clones, just under 80% being singletons. The data were obtained in a study of cytomegalovirus exposure and HLA in healthy donors. CDR1 is SEHNR, CDR2 FQNEAQ, per germline (reference sequence). The V and J ends lost 5 bases and 0 bases, in that order; junction bases with no gene match: 6. The CDR3 sequence is 15 residues long. Overall study results and limits: In a later analysis, several top co-occurrence clusters appeared linked to parvovirus B19, influenza, CMV and Epstein-Barr virus. With later analysis, a missense DCLRE1C variant became linked to TCR beta V- and J-gene trimming. The study recorded 160 or so TCR beta chains that were cytomegalovirus-associated.

The chain links TRBV7-9 to TRBJ2-7, with 8 nucleotides matching TRBD2. The source is a female donor in good health and CMV-seronegative. The sequencing sample was made of PBMCs. CDR3 DNA: TGTGCCAGCAGCCCCCGCGGGAGGCCCTCCTACGAGCAGTACTTC. The encoded protein is CASSPRGRPSYEQYF. The entire variable domain, with the rest obtained from reference TRBV7-9 and TRBJ2-7, is as follows: DTGVSQNPRHKITKRGQNVTFRCDPISEHNRLYWYRQTLGQGPEFLTYFQNEAQLEKSRLLSDRFSAERPKGSFSTLEIQRTEQGDSAMYLCASSPRGRPSYEQYFGPGTRLTVT.